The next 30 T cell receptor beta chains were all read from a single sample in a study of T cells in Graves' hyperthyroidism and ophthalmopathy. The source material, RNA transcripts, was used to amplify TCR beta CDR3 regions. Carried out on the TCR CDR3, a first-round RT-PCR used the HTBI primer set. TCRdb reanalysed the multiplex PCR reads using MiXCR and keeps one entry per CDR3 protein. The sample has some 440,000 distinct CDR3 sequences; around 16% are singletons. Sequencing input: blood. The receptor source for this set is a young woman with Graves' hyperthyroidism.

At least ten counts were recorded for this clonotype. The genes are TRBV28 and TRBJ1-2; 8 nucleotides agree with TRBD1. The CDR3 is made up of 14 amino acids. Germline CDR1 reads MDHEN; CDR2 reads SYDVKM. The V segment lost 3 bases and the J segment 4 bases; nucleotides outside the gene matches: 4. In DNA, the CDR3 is TGTGCCAGCAGTTTCGGACAGGGAGGCTATGGCTACACCTTC. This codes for CASSFGQGGYGYTF.

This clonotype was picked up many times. The DNA of the CDR3 is TGCGCCAGCAGCTTGGCGAGGACAGCCCCAGAAGCTTTCTTT. Its protein is CASSLARTAPEAFF. This rearrangement joins TRBV5-1 to TRBJ1-1; perhaps TRBD1 as D (6 bases). CDR1 is SGHRS, CDR2 YFSETQ, per germline. The CDR3 runs 14 residues. V was shortened by 0 bases and J by 8 bases, with 14 bases between the two germline ends. Variable domain in full (rest from reference TRBV5-1 and TRBJ1-1): KAGVTQTPRYLIKTRGQQVTLSCSPISGHRSVSWYQQTPGQGLQFLFEYFSETQRNKGNFPGRFSGRQFSNSRSEMNVSTLELGDSALYLCASSLARTAPEAFFGQGTRLTVV.

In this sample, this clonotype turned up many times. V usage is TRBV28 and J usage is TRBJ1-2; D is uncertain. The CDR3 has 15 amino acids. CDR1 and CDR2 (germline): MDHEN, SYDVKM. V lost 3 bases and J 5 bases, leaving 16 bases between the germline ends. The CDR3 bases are TGTGCCAGCAGTTTTGAATTCGGCCAGAGATATGGCTACACCTTC. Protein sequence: CASSFEFGQRYGYTF.

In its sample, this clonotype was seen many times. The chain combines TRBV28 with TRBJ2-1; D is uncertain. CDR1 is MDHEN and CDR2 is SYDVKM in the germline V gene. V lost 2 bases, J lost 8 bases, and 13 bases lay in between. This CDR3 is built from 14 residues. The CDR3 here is CASSLAGPSDEQFF. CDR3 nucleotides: TGTGCCAGCAGTTTAGCAGGCCCCTCGGATGAGCAGTTCTTC.

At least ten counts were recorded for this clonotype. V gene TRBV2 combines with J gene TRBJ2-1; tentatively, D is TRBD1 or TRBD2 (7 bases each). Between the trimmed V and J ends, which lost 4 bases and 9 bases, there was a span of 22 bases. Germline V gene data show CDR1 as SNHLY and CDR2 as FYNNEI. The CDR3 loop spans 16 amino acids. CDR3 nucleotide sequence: TGTGCCAGCAGTGCGACGGGGGGACAGCCAACAAGTGAGCAGTTCTTC. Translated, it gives CASSATGGQPTSEQFF.

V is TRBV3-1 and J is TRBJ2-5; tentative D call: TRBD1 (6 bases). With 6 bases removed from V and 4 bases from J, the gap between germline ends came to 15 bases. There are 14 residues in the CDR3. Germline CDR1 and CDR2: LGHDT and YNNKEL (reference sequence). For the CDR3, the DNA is TGTGCCAGCAGACTACAGGGTTTAGGAGAGACCCAGTACTTC. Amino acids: CASRLQGLGETQYF.

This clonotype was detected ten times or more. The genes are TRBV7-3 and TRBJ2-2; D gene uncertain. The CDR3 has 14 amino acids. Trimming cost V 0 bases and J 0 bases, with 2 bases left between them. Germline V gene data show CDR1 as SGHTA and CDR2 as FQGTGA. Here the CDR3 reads CASSLTTNTGELFF. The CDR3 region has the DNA TGTGCCAGCAGCTTAACGACGAACACCGGGGAGCTGTTTTTT.

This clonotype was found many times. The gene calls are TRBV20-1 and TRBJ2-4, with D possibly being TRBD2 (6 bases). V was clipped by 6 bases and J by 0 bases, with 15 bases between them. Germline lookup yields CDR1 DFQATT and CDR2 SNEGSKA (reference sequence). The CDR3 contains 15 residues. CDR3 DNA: TGCAGTGCGGTCGACGGGACTTCAGCCAAAAACATTCAGTACTTC. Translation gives CSAVDGTSAKNIQYF.

CDR3 bases: TGTGCCAGCAGTCACGTGGGGGCGTCAGATGAAAAACTGTTTTTT. Its protein is CASSHVGASDEKLFF. The chain combines TRBV6-2 or TRBV6-3 with TRBJ1-4; the D gene is possibly TRBD1 (6 bases). The germline gives CDR1 MNHEY, CDR2 SVGEGT. The CDR3 runs to 15 residues. V shed 5 bases and J shed 6 bases, with 16 bases lying between them.

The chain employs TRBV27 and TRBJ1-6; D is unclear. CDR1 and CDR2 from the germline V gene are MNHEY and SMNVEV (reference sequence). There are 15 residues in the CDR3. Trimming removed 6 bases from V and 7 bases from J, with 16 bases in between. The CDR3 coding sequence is TGTGCCAGCAGACGGGGTATCGGGGTGAATTCACCCCTCCACTTT. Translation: CASRRGIGVNSPLHF.

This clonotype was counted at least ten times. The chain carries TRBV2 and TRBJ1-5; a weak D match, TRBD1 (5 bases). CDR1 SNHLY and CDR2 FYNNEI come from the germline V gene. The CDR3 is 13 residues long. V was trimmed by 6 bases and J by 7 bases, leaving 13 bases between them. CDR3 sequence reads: CASRFSGGQPQHF. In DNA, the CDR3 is TGTGCCAGCAGGTTTTCGGGGGGGCAGCCCCAGCATTTT.

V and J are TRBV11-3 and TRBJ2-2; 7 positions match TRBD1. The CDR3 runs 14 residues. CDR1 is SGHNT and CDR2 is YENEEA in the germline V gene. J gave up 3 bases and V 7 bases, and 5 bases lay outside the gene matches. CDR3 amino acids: CASTRQGDTGELFF. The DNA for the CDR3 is TGTGCCAGCACCCGGCAGGGGGACACCGGGGAGCTGTTTTTT.

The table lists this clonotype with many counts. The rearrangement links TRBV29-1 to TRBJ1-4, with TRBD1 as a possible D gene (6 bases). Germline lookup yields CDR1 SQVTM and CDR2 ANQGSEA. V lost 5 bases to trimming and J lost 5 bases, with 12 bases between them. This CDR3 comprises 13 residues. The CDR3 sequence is CSVQGQMNEKLFF. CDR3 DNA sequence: TGCAGCGTTCAAGGACAGATGAATGAAAAACTGTTTTTT. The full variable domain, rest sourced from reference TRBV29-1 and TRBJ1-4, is SAVISQKPSRDICQRGTSLTIQCQVDSQVTMMFWYRQQPGQSLTLIATANQGSEATYESGFVIDKFPISRPNLTFSTLTVSNMSPEDSSIYLCSVQGQMNEKLFFGSGTQLSVL.

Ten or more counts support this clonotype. The CDR3 sequence: CAISERGGTGPNEQFF. In DNA, the CDR3 is TGTGCCATCAGTGAGAGGGGGGGTACGGGGCCCAATGAGCAGTTCTTC. The V gene is TRBV10-3, the J gene TRBJ2-1, with D possibly TRBD2 on 7 matching bases. Germline V gives CDR1 ENHRY, CDR2 SYGVKD. V dropped 2 bases and J dropped 6 bases, with 17 bases sitting between them. The CDR3 is 16 residues long.

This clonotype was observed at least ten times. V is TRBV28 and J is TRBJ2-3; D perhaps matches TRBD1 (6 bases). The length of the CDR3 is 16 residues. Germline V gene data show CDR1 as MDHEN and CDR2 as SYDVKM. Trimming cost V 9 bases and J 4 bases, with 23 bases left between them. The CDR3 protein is CASPPQGYLGPDTQYF. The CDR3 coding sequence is TGTGCCAGTCCTCCCCAGGGGTACTTGGGGCCAGATACGCAGTATTTT.

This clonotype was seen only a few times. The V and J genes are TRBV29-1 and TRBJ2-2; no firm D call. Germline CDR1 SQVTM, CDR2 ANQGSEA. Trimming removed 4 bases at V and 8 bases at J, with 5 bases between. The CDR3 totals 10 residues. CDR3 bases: TGCAGCGTTGTCCCAGGGGAGCTGTTTTTT. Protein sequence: CSVVPGELFF.

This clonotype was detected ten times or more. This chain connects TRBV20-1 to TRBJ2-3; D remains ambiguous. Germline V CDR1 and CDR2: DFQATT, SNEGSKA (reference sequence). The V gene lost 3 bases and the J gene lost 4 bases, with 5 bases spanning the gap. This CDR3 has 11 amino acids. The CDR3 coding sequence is TGCAGTGCTAGTGTCCCAGATACGCAGTATTTT. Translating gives CSASVPDTQYF.

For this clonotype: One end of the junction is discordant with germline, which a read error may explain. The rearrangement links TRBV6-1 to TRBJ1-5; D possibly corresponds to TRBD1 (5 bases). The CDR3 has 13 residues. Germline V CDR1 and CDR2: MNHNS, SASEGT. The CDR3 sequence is CASRGQGFQPRHF. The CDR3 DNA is TGTGCCAGCCGTGGACAAGGCTTTCAGCCCCGGCATTTT.

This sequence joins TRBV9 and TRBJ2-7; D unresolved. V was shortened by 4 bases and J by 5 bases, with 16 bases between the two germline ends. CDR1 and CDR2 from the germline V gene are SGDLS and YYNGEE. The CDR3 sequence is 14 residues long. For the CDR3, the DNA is TGTGCCAGCAGCCCCCGCTTGCGAGTCGACGAGCAGTACTTC. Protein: CASSPRLRVDEQYF. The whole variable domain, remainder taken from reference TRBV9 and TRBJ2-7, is DSGVTQTPKHLITATGQRVTLRCSPRSGDLSVYWYQQSLDQGLQFLIQYYNGEERAKGNILERFSAQQFPDLHSELNLSSLELGDSALYFCASSPRLRVDEQYFGPGTRLTVT.

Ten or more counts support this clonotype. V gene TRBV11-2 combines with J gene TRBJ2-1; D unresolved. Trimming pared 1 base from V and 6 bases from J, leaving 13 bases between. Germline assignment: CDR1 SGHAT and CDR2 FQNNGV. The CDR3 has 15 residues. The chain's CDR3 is CASSLGYRRSNEQFF. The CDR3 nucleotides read TGTGCCAGCAGCTTAGGCTATCGAAGGAGCAATGAGCAGTTCTTC.

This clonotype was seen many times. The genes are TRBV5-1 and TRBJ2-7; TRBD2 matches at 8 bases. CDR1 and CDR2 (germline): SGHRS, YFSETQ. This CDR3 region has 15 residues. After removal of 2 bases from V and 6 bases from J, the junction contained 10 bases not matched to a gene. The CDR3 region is CASSFSGLDGFEQYF. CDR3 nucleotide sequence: TGCGCCAGCAGCTTTTCGGGACTAGACGGGTTCGAGCAGTACTTC.

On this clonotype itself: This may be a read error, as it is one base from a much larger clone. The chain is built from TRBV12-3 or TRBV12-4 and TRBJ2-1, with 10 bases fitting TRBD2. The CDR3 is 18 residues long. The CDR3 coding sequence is TGTGCCAGCAGTCCCCTGGGGAGCGGGGGGGCCGCTTACAATAAGCAGTTCTTC. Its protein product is CASSPLGSGGAAYNKQFF.

CDR3 loop: CASRRTEMSSGANVLTF. CDR3 in DNA: TGTGCCAGCAGGAGGACGGAAATGAGCTCTGGGGCCAACGTCCTGACTTTC. This chain uses TRBV6-1 with TRBJ2-6, with D uncertain. Trimming took off 6 bases at V and 0 bases at J, with 15 bases between the two ends. This CDR3 region has 17 residues. From germline, CDR1 is MNHNS and CDR2 SASEGT.

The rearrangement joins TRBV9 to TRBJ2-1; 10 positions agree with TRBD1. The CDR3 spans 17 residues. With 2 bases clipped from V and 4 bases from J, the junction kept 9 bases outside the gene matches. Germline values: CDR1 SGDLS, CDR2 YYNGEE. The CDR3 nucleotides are TGTGCCAGCAGCGTCAACGAACGGGACAGGGGTTACAATGAGCAGTTCTTC. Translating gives CASSVNERDRGYNEQFF.

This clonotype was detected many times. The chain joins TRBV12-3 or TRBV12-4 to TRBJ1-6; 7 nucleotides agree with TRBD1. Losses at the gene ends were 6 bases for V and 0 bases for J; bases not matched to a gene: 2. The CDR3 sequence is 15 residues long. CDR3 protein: CASRGQSSYNSPLHF. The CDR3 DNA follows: TGTGCCAGCAGGGGACAGAGCTCCTATAATTCACCCCTCCACTTT.

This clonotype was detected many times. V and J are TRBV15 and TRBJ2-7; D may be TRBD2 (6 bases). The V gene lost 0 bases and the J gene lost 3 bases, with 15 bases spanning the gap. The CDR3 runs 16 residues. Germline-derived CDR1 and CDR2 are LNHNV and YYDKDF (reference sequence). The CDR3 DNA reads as TGTGCCACCAGCAGAGAAAAGCCGGGACTGATCTACGAGCAGTACTTC. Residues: CATSREKPGLIYEQYF.

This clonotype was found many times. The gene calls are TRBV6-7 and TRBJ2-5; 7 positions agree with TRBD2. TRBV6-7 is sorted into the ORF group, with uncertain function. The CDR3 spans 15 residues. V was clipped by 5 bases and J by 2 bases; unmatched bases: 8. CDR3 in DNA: TGTGCCAGCAGTCCCCGGACTAGGAGACAAGAGACCCAGTACTTC. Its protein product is CASSPRTRRQETQYF.

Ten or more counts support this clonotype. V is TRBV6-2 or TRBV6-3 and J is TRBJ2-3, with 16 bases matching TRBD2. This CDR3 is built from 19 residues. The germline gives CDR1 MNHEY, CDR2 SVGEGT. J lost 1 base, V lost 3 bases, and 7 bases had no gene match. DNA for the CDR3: TGTGCCAGCAGTTATCGGGGACTAGCGGGAGGGCCTGGCACAGATACGCAGTATTTT. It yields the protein CASSYRGLAGGPGTDTQYF.

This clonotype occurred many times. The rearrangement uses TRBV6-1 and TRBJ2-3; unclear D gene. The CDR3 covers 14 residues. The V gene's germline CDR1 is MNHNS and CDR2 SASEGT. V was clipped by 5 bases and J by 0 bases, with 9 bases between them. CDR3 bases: TGTGCCAGCAGTTTTTTTCAGAGCACAGATACGCAGTATTTT. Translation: CASSFFQSTDTQYF.

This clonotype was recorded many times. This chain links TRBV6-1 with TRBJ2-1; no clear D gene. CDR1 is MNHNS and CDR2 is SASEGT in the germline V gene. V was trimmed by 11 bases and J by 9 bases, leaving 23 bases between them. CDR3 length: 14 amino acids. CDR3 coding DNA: TGTGCCGTCCAGACTCTTCCGGCGTTCAGTGAGCAGTTCTTC. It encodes CAVQTLPAFSEQFF.